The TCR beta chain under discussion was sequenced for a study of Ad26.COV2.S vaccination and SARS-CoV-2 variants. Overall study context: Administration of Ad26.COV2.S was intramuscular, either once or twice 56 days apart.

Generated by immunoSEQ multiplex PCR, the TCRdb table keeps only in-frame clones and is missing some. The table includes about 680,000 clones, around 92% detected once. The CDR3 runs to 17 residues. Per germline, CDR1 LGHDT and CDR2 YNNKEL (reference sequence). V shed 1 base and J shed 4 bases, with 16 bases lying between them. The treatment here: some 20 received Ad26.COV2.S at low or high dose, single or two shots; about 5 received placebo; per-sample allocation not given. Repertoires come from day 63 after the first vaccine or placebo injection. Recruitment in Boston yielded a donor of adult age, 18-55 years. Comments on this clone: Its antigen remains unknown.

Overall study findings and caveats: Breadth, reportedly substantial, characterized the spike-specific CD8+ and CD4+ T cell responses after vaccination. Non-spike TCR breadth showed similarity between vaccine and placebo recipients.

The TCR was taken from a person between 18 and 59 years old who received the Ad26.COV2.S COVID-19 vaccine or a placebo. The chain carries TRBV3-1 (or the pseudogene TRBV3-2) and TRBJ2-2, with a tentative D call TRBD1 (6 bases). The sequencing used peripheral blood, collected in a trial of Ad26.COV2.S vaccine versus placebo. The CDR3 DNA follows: TGTGCCAGCAGCCAAGCCGCGGACAGCCAAATCACCGGGGAGCTGTTTTTT. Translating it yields CASSQAADSQITGELFF.